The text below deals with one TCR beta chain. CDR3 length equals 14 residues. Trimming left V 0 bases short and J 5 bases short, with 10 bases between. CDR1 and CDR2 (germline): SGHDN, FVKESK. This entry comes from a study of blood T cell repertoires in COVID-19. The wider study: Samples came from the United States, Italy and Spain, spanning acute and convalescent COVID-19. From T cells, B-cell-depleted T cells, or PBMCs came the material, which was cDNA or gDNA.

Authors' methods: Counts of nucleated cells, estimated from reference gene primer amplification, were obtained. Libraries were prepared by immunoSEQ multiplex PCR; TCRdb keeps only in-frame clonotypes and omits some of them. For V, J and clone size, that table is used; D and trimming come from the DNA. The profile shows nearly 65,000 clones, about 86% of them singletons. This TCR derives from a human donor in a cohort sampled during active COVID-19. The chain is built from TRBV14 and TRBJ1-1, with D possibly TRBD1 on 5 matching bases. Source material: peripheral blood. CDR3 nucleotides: TGTGCCAGCAGCCAAGAATCAGGGAGGACTGAAGCTTTCTTT. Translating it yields CASSQESGRTEAFF.